These 19 T cell receptor beta chains were all obtained from the same sample, sequenced in a study of CD8 T cells in ankylosing spondylitis. Study-level results: Roughly eight highly homologous variants formed a TCR beta motif that appeared characteristic of ankylosing spondylitis blood.

MiXCR was run by TCRdb on the 5' RACE reads, yielding one entry per CDR3 protein. The top ten clones hold about 30% of a sample with 130,000 or so distinct CDR3 sequences, 17% of them seen once. The antigens for these receptors are not known. The sample was blood, either unsorted or a sorted T cell fraction (not recorded which). The receptor source for this set is a male donor with ankylosing spondylitis.

The rearrangement uses TRBV13 and TRBJ2-3, with D possibly TRBD1 on 5 matching bases. CDR1 is PRHDT and CDR2 is FYEKMQ in the germline V gene (reference sequence). CDR3 size: 11 residues. V was shortened by 5 bases and J by 6 bases, with 6 bases between the two germline ends. CDR3 DNA sequence: TGTGCCAGCAGCCGACAGGATACGCAGTATTTT. Protein sequence: CASSRQDTQYF.

This clonotype has more than one count but fewer than ten. The chain is built from TRBV4-1 and TRBJ2-7; 11 nucleotides agree with TRBD2. Germline V gene data show CDR1 as MGHRA and CDR2 as YSYEKL. This CDR3 is 15 amino acids long. Trimming cost V 0 bases and J 3 bases; bases outside gene matches: 1. The CDR3 region is CASSQEGLADYEQYF. DNA for the CDR3: TGCGCCAGCAGCCAAGAGGGACTAGCGGACTACGAGCAGTACTTC.

The CDR3 DNA reads as TGTGCCAGCAGCTTGGGCGGGGTCGTGCAGTACTTC. The encoded protein is CASSLGGVVQYF. The chain has TRBV7-2 and TRBJ2-7; tentative D call: TRBD2 (6 bases). The CDR3 length is 12 residues. Germline V gene data show CDR1 as SGHTA and CDR2 as FQGNSA. Trimming left V 3 bases short and J 9 bases short, with 12 bases between.

The chain recombines TRBV3-1 with TRBJ1-2; D not resolved. The CDR3 contains 14 residues. V lost 0 bases and J lost 4, with 9 bases in between. Germline lookup yields CDR1 LGHDT and CDR2 YNNKEL (reference sequence). This CDR3 reads CASSQDRLGYGYTF. The CDR3 region has the DNA TGTGCCAGCAGCCAAGATCGACTTGGCTATGGCTACACCTTC.

This clonotype was found many times. The chain uses TRBV7-9 and TRBJ1-2, with a tentative D call TRBD1 (5 bases). CDR3 length: 14 residues. V was clipped by 4 bases and J by 4 bases, with 13 bases between them. Germline V CDR1 and CDR2: SEHNR, FQNEAQ (reference sequence). This chain's CDR3 is CASSSGTSFYGYTF. The DNA for the CDR3 is TGTGCCAGCAGCTCGGGGACGAGCTTCTATGGCTACACCTTC.

This clonotype was recorded a few times. This chain uses TRBV25-1 with TRBJ1-4; 7 bases map to TRBD1. CDR1 and CDR2 from the germline V gene are MGHDK and SYGVNS. V lost 0 bases, J lost 0 bases, and 13 bases stayed unmatched. The CDR3 totals 20 residues. The CDR3 protein is CASSEYPGTEAFATNEKLFF. The CDR3 DNA reads TGTGCCAGCAGTGAATATCCCGGGACAGAAGCCTTTGCAACTAATGAAAAACTGTTTTTT.

This clonotype was found a few times. V is TRBV9 and J is TRBJ2-7; TRBD2 agrees at 11 bases. This CDR3 has 14 amino acids. The V segment lost 4 bases and the J segment 7 bases; nucleotides outside the gene matches: 7. Germline CDR1 SGDLS, CDR2 YYNGEE. The CDR3 sequence is CASSLGLAGLEQYF. In DNA, the CDR3 is TGTGCCAGCAGCCTTGGACTAGCGGGTCTGGAGCAGTACTTC.

This clonotype was seen more than once but under ten times. This chain uses TRBV4-2 with TRBJ2-1; TRBD1 is a possible D gene (5 bases). CDR1 LGHNA and CDR2 YNFKEQ come from the germline V gene. The germline V and J ends were trimmed by 1 base and 0 bases, with 10 bases remaining between them. There are 16 residues in the CDR3. DNA for the CDR3: TGTGCCAGCAGCCAAGTATTCAGGGACTCCTACAATGAGCAGTTCTTC. Protein product: CASSQVFRDSYNEQFF.

In this sample, this clonotype turned up a few times. The chain carries TRBV4-3 and TRBJ2-1; 7 bases match TRBD2. The CDR3 runs to 15 residues. J gave up 7 bases and V 0 bases, and 6 bases lay outside the gene matches. Germline V gene data show CDR1 as LGHNA and CDR2 as YSLEER. CDR3 residues: CASSQESSGTNEQFF. The CDR3 nucleotides are TGCGCCAGCAGCCAAGAGTCGAGCGGGACGAATGAGCAGTTCTTC.

Only a few counts were recorded for this clonotype. The genes are TRBV19 and TRBJ2-1; D is uncertain. V lost 3 bases and J lost 4, with 10 bases in between. There are 14 residues in the CDR3. Germline values: CDR1 LNHDA, CDR2 SQIVND (reference sequence). The CDR3 coding sequence is TGTGCCAGTAGTATCGGGCTATCTTACAATGAGCAGTTCTTC. Its translation is CASSIGLSYNEQFF.

The genes are TRBV7-2 and TRBJ2-3; the D is unclear. CDR1 and CDR2 (germline): SGHTA, FQGNSA. V gave up 2 bases and J gave up 6 bases, with 6 bases separating them. CDR3 length: 12 residues. The CDR3 region is CASSLWTDTQYF. CDR3 nucleotide sequence: TGTGCCAGCAGCTTATGGACGGATACGCAGTATTTT.

This clonotype turned up a few times. The chain joins TRBV7-8 to TRBJ2-5, with a weak D call TRBD1 (6 bases). CDR1 SGHVS and CDR2 FQNEAQ come from the germline V gene. V lost 5 bases and J lost 2, with 18 bases in between. This CDR3 has 16 amino acids. CDR3 loop: CASSNNLRDTQETQYF. Written as DNA, the CDR3 is TGTGCCAGCAGCAACAACCTCCGGGACACTCAAGAGACCCAGTACTTC.

This clonotype appeared a few times. V gene TRBV20-1 combines with J gene TRBJ2-7; TRBD1 might be the D (5 bases). The CDR3 is 12 amino acids. In germline, CDR1 is DFQATT, CDR2 SNEGSKA (reference sequence). V dropped 4 bases and J dropped 1 base, with 8 bases sitting between them. The CDR3 DNA reads as TGCAGTGCTACGGACAAGTCCTACGAGCAGTACTTC. This translates into CSATDKSYEQYF.

CDR3 region: CASSQGGHPSYEQYF. Written as DNA, the CDR3 is TGCGCCAGCAGCCAAGGGGGACATCCTAGCTACGAGCAGTACTTC. J is TRBJ2-7 and V is TRBV4-3; perhaps TRBD1 as D (6 bases). The V and J ends lost 1 base and 3 bases respectively, with 13 bases between them. CDR1 and CDR2 (germline): LGHNA, YSLEER. The CDR3 covers 15 residues.

The chain combines TRBV7-3 with TRBJ1-1; D unresolved. Trimming shortened V by 1 base and J by 6 bases, and 12 bases separated the two germline ends. There are 14 residues in the CDR3. From germline, CDR1 is SGHTA and CDR2 FQGTGA. The CDR3 protein is CASSLIGGGSEAFF. For the CDR3, the DNA is TGTGCCAGCAGCTTAATCGGAGGTGGGTCTGAAGCTTTCTTT. Together with reference TRBV7-3 and TRBJ1-1, the CDR3 gives the full variable domain: GAGVSQTPSNKVTEKGKYVELRCDPISGHTALYWYRQSLGQGPEFLIYFQGTGAADDSGLPNDRFFAVRPEGSVSTLKIQRTERGDSAVYLCASSLIGGGSEAFFGQGTRLTVV.

The chain links TRBV13 to TRBJ2-4; 7 nucleotides match TRBD1. In germline, CDR1 is PRHDT, CDR2 FYEKMQ (reference sequence). J was trimmed by 16 bases and V by 3 bases; bases with no gene match: 9. The CDR3 is 12 amino acids. The CDR3 region has the DNA TGTGCCAGCAGCTTGGGTAACAGGGGTTGTTACTTC. Its translation is CASSLGNRGCYF. Drawing the rest from reference TRBV13 and TRBJ2-4, the complete variable domain is AAGVIQSPRHLIKEKRETATLKCYPIPRHDTVYWYQQGPGQDPQFLISFYEKMQSDKGSIPDRFSAQQFSDYHSELNMSSLELGDSALYFCASSLGNRGCYFGAGTRLSVL.

The V and J genes are TRBV7-9 and TRBJ1-3; no reliable D call. The CDR3 sequence is 14 residues long. The V and J ends lost 5 bases and 4 bases respectively, with 12 bases between them. Germline CDR1 reads SEHNR; CDR2 reads FQNEAQ (reference sequence). The CDR3, as DNA: TGTGCCAGCAGCGGGGAGGAAGGAGGAAACACCATATATTTT. This gives the protein CASSGEEGGNTIYF. The entire variable domain, with the rest obtained from reference TRBV7-9 and TRBJ1-3, is as follows: DTGVSQNPRHKITKRGQNVTFRCDPISEHNRLYWYRQTLGQGPEFLTYFQNEAQLEKSRLLSDRFSAERPKGSFSTLEIQRTEQGDSAMYLCASSGEEGGNTIYFGEGSWLTVV.

This clonotype showed up just a few times. This rearrangement joins TRBV28 to TRBJ2-1, with TRBD1 identical over 10 bases. The CDR3 loop spans 14 amino acids. Losses at the gene ends were 6 bases for V and 9 bases for J; bases not matched to a gene: 8. Germline V gene data show CDR1 as MDHEN and CDR2 as SYDVKM. The CDR3 coding sequence is TGTGCCAGCAGCCTTCGTGACAGGGGGCCTGAGCAGTTCTTC. Its protein is CASSLRDRGPEQFF.

The chain joins TRBV11-2 to TRBJ1-1; tentatively, D is TRBD1 (5 bases). Germline CDR1 and CDR2: SGHAT and FQNNGV. V shed 3 bases and J shed 5 bases, with 13 bases lying between them. The length of the CDR3 is 14 residues. The CDR3 coding sequence is TGTGCCAGCAGCTTGGGGGGGTTTAGGACTGAAGCTTTCTTT. The encoded protein is CASSLGGFRTEAFF.